This record concerns one TCR beta chain sequence. Its antigen is currently unknown. V gave up 0 bases and J gave up 12 bases, with 9 bases separating them. The CDR3 loop spans 12 amino acids. In germline, CDR1 is MNHEY, CDR2 SVGAGI. This entry comes from a study of healthy donors' naive CD4 and CD8 T cells. TCR libraries were built from roughly 0.5 ug of total RNA by linear amplification. One entry per CDR3 protein results from TCRdb running MiXCR on the reads. Of 150,000 to 200,000 distinct CDR3 sequences listed, around 70% were seen once; the top ten hold about 2.3%. General study results and limits: Negatively charged CDR3s marked CD8+ lineage; positively charged CDR3s marked CD4+ lineage. Alpha and beta chains were sequenced in bulk without pairing.

The sequence came from a pool of human donors in good health; the sample pools cells from several healthy donors. The source material was naive CD4+ and CD8+ T cells sorted from blood, pooled from several donors. The rearrangement uses TRBV6-5 and TRBJ2-1; unclear D gene. The CDR3 bases are TGTGCCAGCAGTTACTCGGGTCGTAGGCAGTTCTTC. Translated: CASSYSGRRQFF.